This is a list of T cell receptor beta chains from one sample in a study of T cells expressing NK-cell markers. TCRdb reanalyzed the 5' RACE reads, giving one entry per CDR3 protein sequence and no DNA. The sample table includes a few hundred thousand distinct CDR3 sequences. The sample consisted of blood T cells: a sorted CD56 or NKG2C T cell subset, CD4+ or CD8+ T cells, or bulk PBMC T cells (not recorded which). The receptors come from a man aged 18 to 30 in good health. Each CDR3 is given with its conserved first and last residue. Fields, in order: V gene, J gene, CDR3 protein.

TRBV5-1	TRBJ2-3	CASSQRNNRGGTDTQYF
TRBV20-1	TRBJ1-5	CSAQRGESNQPQHF
TRBV18	TRBJ2-1	CASSPNPSAVGGEQFF
TRBV20-1	TRBJ2-2	CSARDSSGSFAGELFF
TRBV7-2	TRBJ2-1	CASSLVGTSIRNEQFF
TRBV20-1	TRBJ1-5	CSAGRGVGHQPQHF
TRBV20-1	TRBJ2-1	CSPPGHVYNEQFF
TRBV21-1	TRBJ2-7	CASSCRDGSYEQYF
TRBV29-1	TRBJ1-1	CSVFGSGQGAFF
TRBV3-1	TRBJ1-1	CASSQISGNTEAFF
TRBV10-3	TRBJ2-2	CATRLLAGATGELFF
TRBV27	TRBJ2-1	CASSPRDRYNEQFF
TRBV5-6	TRBJ2-3	CASSYRLAGGADTQYF
TRBV19	TRBJ1-2	CASGTGHYYGYTF
TRBV20-1	TRBJ1-5	CSATSYDVDQPQHF
TRBV7-2	TRBJ2-1	CASSLAPGDMIFF
TRBV7-2	TRBJ2-7	CASSLMMRGSSYEQYF
TRBV19	TRBJ2-7	CASSGAGRSYEQYF
TRBV7-6	TRBJ2-7	CASSQALGGSPGEQYF
TRBV25-1	TRBJ2-2	CASSPGLAPGELFF
TRBV20-1	TRBJ2-6	CSAPRDVPGANVLTF
TRBV27	TRBJ2-1	CASSLGTSGSNEQFF
TRBV2	TRBJ2-7	CASTRTGRLGLSYEQYF
TRBV7-6	TRBJ2-5	CASSLALGSQTQYF
TRBV28	TRBJ2-7	CASKQASPYEQYF
TRBV23-1	TRBJ2-3	CASKTGTGLIGTDTQYF
TRBV29-1	TRBJ2-5	CSVVRRGQQETQYF
TRBV30	TRBJ1-2	CAWAEANYGYTF
TRBV14	TRBJ2-2	CASSQVRGRTGELFF